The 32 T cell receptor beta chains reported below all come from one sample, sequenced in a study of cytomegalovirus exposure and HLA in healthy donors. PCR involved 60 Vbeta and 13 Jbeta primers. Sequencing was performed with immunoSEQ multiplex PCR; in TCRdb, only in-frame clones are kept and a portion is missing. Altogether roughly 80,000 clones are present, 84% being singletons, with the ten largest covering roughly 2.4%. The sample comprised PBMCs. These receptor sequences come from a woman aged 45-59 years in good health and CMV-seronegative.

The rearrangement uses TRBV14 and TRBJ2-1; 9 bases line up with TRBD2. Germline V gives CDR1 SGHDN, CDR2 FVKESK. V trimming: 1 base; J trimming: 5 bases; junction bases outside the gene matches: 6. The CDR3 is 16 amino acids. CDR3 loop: CASSQGSGRINNEQFF. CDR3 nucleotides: TGTGCCAGCAGCCAAGGGAGCGGGAGGATCAACAATGAGCAGTTCTTC.

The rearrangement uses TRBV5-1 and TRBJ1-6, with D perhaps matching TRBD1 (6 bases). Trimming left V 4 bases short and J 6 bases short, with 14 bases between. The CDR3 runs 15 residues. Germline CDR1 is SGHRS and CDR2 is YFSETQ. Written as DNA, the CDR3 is TGCGCCAGCAGCCTACAGGGCAGGGTTAATTCACCCCTCCACTTT. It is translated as CASSLQGRVNSPLHF.

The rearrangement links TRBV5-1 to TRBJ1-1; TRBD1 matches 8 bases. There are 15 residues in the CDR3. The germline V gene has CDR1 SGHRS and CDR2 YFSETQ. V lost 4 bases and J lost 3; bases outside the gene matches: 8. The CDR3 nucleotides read TGCGCCAGCAGCCCAGCCAGGGGGCAACACACTGAAGCTTTCTTT. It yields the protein CASSPARGQHTEAFF.

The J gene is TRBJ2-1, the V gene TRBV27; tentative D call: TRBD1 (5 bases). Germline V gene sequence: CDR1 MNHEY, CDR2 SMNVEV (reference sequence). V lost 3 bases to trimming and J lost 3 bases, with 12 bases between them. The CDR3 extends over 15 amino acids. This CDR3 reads CASSFRVRGYNEQFF. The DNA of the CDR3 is TGTGCCAGCAGTTTTCGGGTTAGGGGCTACAATGAGCAGTTCTTC.

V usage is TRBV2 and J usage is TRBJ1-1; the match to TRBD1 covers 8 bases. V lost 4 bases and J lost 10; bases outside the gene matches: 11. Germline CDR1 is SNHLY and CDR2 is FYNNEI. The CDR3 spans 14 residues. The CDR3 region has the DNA TGTGCCAGCAGTGTGGACAGGGCGAACGAGGGAGCTTTCTTT. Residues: CASSVDRANEGAFF.

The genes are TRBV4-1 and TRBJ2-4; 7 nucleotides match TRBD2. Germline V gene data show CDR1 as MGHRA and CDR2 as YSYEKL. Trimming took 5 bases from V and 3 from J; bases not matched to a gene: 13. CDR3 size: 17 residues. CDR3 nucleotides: TGCGCCAGCAGCGCTGAAAAGACGGGGAGGGTCAAAAACATTCAGTACTTC. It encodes CASSAEKTGRVKNIQYF.

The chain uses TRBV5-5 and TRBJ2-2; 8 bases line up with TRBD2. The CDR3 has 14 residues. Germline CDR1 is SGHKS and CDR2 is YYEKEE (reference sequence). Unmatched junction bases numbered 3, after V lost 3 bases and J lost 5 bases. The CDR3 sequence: CASSYGGVTGELFF. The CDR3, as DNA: TGTGCCAGCAGCTACGGGGGGGTGACCGGGGAGCTGTTTTTT.

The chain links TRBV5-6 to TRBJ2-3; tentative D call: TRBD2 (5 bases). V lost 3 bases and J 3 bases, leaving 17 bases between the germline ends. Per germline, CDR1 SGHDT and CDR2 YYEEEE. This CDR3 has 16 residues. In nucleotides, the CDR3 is TGTGCCAGCAGCTCCGTTATGACTATCGTTACAGATACGCAGTATTTT. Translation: CASSSVMTIVTDTQYF.

The CDR3 DNA reads TGCGCCAGCAGCCAAGAGTTAGCGCGTTACAATGAGCAGTTCTTC. This sequence encodes CASSQELARYNEQFF. This rearrangement joins TRBV4-3 to TRBJ2-1; tentatively, D is TRBD2 (5 bases). The V gene's germline CDR1 is LGHNA and CDR2 YSLEER. This CDR3 has 15 residues. Trimming pared 0 bases from V and 4 bases from J, leaving 10 bases between.

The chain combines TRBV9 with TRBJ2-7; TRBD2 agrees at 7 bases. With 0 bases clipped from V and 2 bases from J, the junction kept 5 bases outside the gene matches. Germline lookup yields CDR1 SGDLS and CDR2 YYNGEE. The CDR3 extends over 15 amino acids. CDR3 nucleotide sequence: TGTGCCAGCAGCGTAGTGGGGGAGGGAGCCTACGAGCAGTACTTC. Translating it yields CASSVVGEGAYEQYF.

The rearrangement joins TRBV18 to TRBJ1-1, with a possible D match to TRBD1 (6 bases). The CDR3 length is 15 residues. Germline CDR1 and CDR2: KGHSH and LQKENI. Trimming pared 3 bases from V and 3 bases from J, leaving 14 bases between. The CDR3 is CASSPDSAGDTEAFF. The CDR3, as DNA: TGTGCCAGCTCACCTGACAGCGCAGGGGACACTGAAGCTTTCTTT. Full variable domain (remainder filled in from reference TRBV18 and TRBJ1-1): NAGVMQNPRHLVRRRGQEARLRCSPMKGHSHVYWYRQLPEEGLKFMVYLQKENIIDESGMPKERFSAEFPKEGPSILRIQQVVRGDSAAYFCASSPDSAGDTEAFFGQGTRLTVV.

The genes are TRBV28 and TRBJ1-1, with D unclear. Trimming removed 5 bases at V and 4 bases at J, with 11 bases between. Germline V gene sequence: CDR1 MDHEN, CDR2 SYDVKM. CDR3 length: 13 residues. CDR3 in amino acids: CASSPGWSTEAFF. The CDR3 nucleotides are TGTGCCAGCAGTCCCGGATGGAGCACTGAAGCTTTCTTT.

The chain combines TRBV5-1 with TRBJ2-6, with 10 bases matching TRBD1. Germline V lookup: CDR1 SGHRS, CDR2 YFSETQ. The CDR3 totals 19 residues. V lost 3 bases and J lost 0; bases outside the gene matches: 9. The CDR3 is CASSYGQGGGNSGANVLTF. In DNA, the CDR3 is TGCGCCAGCAGCTATGGACAGGGGGGAGGTAACTCTGGGGCCAACGTCCTGACTTTC.

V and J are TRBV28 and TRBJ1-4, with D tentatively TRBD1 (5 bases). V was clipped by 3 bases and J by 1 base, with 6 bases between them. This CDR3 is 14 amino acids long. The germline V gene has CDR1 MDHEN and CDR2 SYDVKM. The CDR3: CASSLGGTNEKLFF. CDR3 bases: TGTGCCAGCAGTTTGGGGGGAACTAATGAAAAACTGTTTTTT. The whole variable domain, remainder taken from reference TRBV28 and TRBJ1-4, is DVKVTQSSRYLVKRTGEKVFLECVQDMDHENMFWYRQDPGLGLRLIYFSYDVKMKEKGDIPEGYSVSREKKERFSLILESASTNQTSMYLCASSLGGTNEKLFFGSGTQLSVL.

This CDR3 reads CASSLTGGNTEAFF. The CDR3 DNA reads TGTGCCAGCAGCTTAACAGGGGGGAACACTGAAGCTTTCTTT. The chain employs TRBV7-3 and TRBJ1-1; D is perhaps TRBD1 (6 bases). The CDR3 consists of 14 residues. V lost 0 bases and J lost 1, with 6 bases in between. The germline gives CDR1 SGHTA, CDR2 FQGTGA.

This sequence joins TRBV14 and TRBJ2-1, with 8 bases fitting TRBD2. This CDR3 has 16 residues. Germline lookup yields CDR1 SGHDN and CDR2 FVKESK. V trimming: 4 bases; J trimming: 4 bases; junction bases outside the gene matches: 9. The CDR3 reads CASSPRGAGDYNEQFF. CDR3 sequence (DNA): TGTGCCAGCAGCCCCCGAGGAGCGGGAGATTACAATGAGCAGTTCTTC. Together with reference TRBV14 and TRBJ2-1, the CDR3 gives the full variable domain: EAGVTQFPSHSVIEKGQTVTLRCDPISGHDNLYWYRRVMGKEIKFLLHFVKESKQDESGMPNNRFLAERTGGTYSTLKVQPAELEDSGVYFCASSPRGAGDYNEQFFGPGTRLTVL.

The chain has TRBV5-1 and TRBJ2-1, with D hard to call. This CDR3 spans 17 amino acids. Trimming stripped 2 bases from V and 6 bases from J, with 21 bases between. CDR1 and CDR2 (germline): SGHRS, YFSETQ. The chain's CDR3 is CASSLEVRILSANEQFF. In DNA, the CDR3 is TGCGCCAGCAGCTTAGAGGTGAGGATTCTAAGCGCCAATGAGCAGTTCTTC. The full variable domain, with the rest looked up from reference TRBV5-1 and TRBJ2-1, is KAGVTQTPRYLIKTRGQQVTLSCSPISGHRSVSWYQQTPGQGLQFLFEYFSETQRNKGNFPGRFSGRQFSNSRSEMNVSTLELGDSALYLCASSLEVRILSANEQFFGPGTRLTVL.

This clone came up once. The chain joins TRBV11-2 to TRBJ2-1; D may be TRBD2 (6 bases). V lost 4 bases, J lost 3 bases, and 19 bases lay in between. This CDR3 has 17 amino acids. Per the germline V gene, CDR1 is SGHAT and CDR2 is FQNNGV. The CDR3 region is CASSSRDFSLSYNEQFF. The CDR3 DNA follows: TGTGCCAGCAGCTCCCGGGACTTCTCCCTCAGCTACAATGAGCAGTTCTTC.

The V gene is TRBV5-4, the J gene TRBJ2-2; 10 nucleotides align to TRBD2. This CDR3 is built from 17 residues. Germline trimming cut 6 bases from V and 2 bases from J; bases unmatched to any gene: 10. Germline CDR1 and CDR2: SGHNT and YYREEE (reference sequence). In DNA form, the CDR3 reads TGTGCCAGCACCCGCGAAACTAGCGGGAAAAACACCGGGGAGCTGTTTTTT. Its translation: CASTRETSGKNTGELFF.

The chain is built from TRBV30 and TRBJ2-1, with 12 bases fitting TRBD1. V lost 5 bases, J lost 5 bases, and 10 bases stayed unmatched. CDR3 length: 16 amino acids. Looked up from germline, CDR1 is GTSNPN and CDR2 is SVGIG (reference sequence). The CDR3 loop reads CAWSPYRDRGHNEQFF. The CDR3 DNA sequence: TGTGCCTGGTCCCCCTACCGGGACAGGGGGCACAATGAGCAGTTCTTC.

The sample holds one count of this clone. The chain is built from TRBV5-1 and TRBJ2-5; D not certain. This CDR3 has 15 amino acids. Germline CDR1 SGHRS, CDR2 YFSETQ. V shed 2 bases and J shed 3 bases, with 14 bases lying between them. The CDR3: CASSLTILQEETQYF. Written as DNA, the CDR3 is TGCGCCAGCAGCTTAACTATCCTTCAAGAAGAGACCCAGTACTTC.

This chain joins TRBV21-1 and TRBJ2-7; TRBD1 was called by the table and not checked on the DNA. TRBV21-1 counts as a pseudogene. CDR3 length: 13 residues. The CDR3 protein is CASSDRGDYEQYF. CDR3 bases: TGTGCCAGCAGCGACAGGGGGGACTACGAGCAGTACTTC.

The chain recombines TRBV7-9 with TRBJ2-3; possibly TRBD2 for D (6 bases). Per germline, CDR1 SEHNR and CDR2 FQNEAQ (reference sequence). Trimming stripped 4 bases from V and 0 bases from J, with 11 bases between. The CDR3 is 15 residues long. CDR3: CASSSPGTSTDTQYF. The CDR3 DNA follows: TGTGCCAGCAGCTCCCCCGGGACTAGCACAGATACGCAGTATTTT.

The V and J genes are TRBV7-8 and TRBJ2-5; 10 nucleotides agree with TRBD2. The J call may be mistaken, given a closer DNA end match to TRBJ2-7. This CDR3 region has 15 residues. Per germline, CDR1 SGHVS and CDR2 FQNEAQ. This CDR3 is CASRSGTSDSYEQYF. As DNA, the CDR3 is TGTGCCAGCAGGTCCGGGACTAGCGACTCCTACGAGCAGTACTTC.

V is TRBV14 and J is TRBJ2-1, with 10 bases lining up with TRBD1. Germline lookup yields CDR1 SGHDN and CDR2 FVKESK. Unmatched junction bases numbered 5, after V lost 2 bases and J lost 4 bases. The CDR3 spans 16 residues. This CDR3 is CASSQPGQGIYNEQFF. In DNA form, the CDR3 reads TGTGCCAGCAGCCAACCGGGACAGGGGATTTACAATGAGCAGTTCTTC.

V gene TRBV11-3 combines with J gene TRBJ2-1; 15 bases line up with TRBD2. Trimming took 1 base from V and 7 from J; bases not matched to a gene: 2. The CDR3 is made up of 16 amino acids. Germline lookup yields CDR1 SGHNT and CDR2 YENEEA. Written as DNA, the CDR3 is TGTGCCAGCAGCTTAGCGGGGACTAGCGGGAGGAATGAGCAGTTCTTC. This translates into CASSLAGTSGRNEQFF.

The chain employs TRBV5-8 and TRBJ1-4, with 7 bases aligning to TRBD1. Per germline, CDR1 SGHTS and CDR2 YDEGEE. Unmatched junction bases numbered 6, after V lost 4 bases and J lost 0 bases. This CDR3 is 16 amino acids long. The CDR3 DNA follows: TGTGCCAGCAGCATAGGACAGGAGACAACTAATGAAAAACTGTTTTTT. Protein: CASSIGQETTNEKLFF.

The chain's CDR3 is CASSHGTGSTGELFF. Written as DNA, the CDR3 is TGCGCCAGCAGCCACGGGACAGGGTCGACCGGGGAGCTGTTTTTT. The rearrangement links TRBV4-1 to TRBJ2-2, with TRBD1 matching over 9 bases. With V trimmed by 3 bases and J by 5 bases, 4 bases remained unmatched. Germline V CDR1 and CDR2: MGHRA, YSYEKL. This CDR3 has 15 amino acids.

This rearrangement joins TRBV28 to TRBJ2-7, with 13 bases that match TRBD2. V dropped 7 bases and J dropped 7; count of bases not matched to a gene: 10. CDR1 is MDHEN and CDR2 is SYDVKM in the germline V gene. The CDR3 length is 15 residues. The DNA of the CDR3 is TGTGCCAGCAAACTAGCGGGAGGGTACGTTGAGGAGCAGTACTTC. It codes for CASKLAGGYVEEQYF.

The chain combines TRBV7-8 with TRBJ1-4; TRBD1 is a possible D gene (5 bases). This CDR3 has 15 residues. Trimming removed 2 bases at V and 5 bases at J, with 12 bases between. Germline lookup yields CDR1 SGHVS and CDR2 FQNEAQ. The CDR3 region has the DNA TGTGCCAGCAGCTTACCAAGTCAGGGAAATGAAAAACTGTTTTTT. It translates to CASSLPSQGNEKLFF. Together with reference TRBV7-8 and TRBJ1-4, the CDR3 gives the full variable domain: GAGVSQSPRYKVAKRGQDVALRCDPISGHVSLFWYQQALGQGPEFLTYFQNEAQLDKSGLPSDRFFAERPEGSVSTLKIQRTQQEDSAVYLCASSLPSQGNEKLFFGSGTQLSVL.

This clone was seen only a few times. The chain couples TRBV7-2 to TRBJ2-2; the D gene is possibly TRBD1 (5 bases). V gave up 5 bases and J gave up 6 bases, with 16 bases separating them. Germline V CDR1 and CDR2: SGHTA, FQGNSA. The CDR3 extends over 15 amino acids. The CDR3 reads CASSTQTGRAGELFF. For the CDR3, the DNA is TGTGCCAGCAGCACCCAAACAGGAAGGGCCGGGGAGCTGTTTTTT.

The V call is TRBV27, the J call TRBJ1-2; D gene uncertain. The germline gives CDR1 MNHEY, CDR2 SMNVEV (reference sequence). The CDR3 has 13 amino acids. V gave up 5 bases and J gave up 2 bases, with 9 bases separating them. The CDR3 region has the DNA TGTGCCAGCAGTGAGAACAGAAACTATGGCTACACCTTC. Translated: CASSENRNYGYTF.